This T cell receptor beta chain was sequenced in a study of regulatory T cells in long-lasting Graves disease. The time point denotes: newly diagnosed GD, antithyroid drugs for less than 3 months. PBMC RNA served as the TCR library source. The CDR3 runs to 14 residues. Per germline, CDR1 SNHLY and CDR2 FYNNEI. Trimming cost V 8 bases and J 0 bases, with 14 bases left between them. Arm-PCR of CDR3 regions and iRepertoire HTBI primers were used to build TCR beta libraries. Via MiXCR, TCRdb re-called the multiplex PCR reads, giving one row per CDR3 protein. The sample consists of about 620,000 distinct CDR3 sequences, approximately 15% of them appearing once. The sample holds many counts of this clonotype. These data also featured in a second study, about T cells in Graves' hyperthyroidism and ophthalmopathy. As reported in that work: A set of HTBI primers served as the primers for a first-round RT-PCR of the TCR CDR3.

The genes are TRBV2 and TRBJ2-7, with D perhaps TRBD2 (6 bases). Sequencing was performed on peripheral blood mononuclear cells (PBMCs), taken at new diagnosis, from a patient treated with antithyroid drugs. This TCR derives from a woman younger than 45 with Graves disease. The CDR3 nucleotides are TGTGCCAGCTGGCCGCGGGGTAGCTCCTACGAGCAGTACTTC. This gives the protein CASWPRGSSYEQYF.